A selection of T cell receptor beta chains follows, all from one sample in a study of early T cells in non-severe SARS-CoV-2 infection. MiXCR, run by TCRdb on the 5' RACE reads, gives a single entry per CDR3 protein. The sample carries approximately 76,000 distinct CDR3 sequences, around an eighth recorded once. Sequenced: whole blood. These receptors were collected from an adult who was a healthcare worker with PCR-confirmed SARS-CoV-2 infection or an uninfected control (not recorded which). The CDR3 runs from the conserved cysteine through the conserved F or W. D genes are given only for firm matches. Rows give clone size only sometimes, using once, few, many, or a class for an expanded clone.

v_call	d_call	cdr3_length	j_call	clone_size	cdr3_nt	cdr3_aa
TRBV18	TRBD1	17	TRBJ2-7	NA	TGTGCCAGCTCACTATCCCTCGCCGGGACAGGGATCTACGAGCAGTACTTC	CASSLSLAGTGIYEQYF
TRBV28	NA	13	TRBJ2-7	few	TGTGCCAGCAGTTTCACGCCGTCCTACGAGCAGTACTTC	CASSFTPSYEQYF
TRBV18	NA	15	TRBJ1-1	NA	TGTGCCAGCTCACCACGGGAGGGGAGGAACACTGAAGCTTTCTTT	CASSPREGRNTEAFF
TRBV12-3/TRBV12-4	TRBD2	14	TRBJ2-7	many	TGTGCCAGCAGTTTAGCGGGAGGGCCCTACGAGCAGTACTTC	CASSLAGGPYEQYF
TRBV6-1	NA	14	TRBJ1-6	NA	TGTGCCAGCAGTGAGCATAGCAGCAATTCACCCCTCCACTTT	CASSEHSSNSPLHF
TRBV7-2	NA	14	TRBJ1-1	many	TGTGCCAGCAGCTTTACGGGTAGGGTCACTGAAGCTTTCTTT	CASSFTGRVTEAFF
TRBV6-1	NA	12	TRBJ2-1	NA	TGTGCCAGCTGGGGCGGAGGCACGGAGCAGTTCTTC	CASWGGGTEQFF
TRBV20-1	NA	13	TRBJ2-7	few	TGCAGTGCTAGGTTACCCAGCTCCTACGAGCAGTACTTC	CSARLPSSYEQYF
TRBV27	TRBD2	15	TRBJ2-2	few	TGTGCCAGCAGTTTAGCGGGGGGGCCTTCCGGGGAGCTGTTTTTT	CASSLAGGPSGELFF
TRBV7-9	TRBD2	14	TRBJ2-3	few	TGTGCCAGCAGCCGACTGACTAGCCCAGATACGCAGTATTTT	CASSRLTSPDTQYF
TRBV20-1	NA	14	TRBJ1-1	few	TGCAGTGCTAGAGGCGGGGGGGCGCACACTGAAGCTTTCTTT	CSARGGGAHTEAFF
TRBV20-1	TRBD1	14	TRBJ1-6	NA	TGCAGTGCTATTGTAGGGGGCGCGGGTTCACCCCTCCACTTT	CSAIVGGAGSPLHF
TRBV6-5	NA	15	TRBJ2-7	many	TGTGCCAGCAGTTACTCCCCCACTAGCCCCCGCGAGCAGTACTTC	CASSYSPTSPREQYF
TRBV18	NA	15	TRBJ1-5	NA	TGTGCCAGCTCACCAGACGCTAATAGCAATCAGCCCCAGCATTTT	CASSPDANSNQPQHF
TRBV28	TRBD1	15	TRBJ1-4	NA	TGTGCCAGCAGTTTGGCCGACAGGGGGCTTGAAAAACTGTTTTTT	CASSLADRGLEKLFF
TRBV7-9	TRBD1	17	TRBJ1-6	NA	TGTGCCAGCAGCTTAGGGGACAGGGCGAGCCAATATTCACCCCTCCACTTT	CASSLGDRASQYSPLHF
TRBV19	TRBD1	17	TRBJ2-6	many	TGTGCCAGTAGTAAGACAGGGGGAGGCTCTGGGGCCAACGTCCTGACTTTC	CASSKTGGGSGANVLTF
TRBV5-1	NA	14	TRBJ2-7	NA	TGCGCCAGCAGCCCCGAGGGGGGTCCCTACGAGCAGTACTTC	CASSPEGGPYEQYF
TRBV2	TRBD1	14	TRBJ2-7	many	TGTGCCAGCAGCCTTGGACAGGGGGCCCACGAGCAGTACTTC	CASSLGQGAHEQYF
TRBV10-1	TRBD1	17	TRBJ2-7	once	TGCGCCAGCATCCCGGGACAGGGGATAAGGAGCTCCTACGAGCAGTACTTC	CASIPGQGIRSSYEQYF
TRBV6-5	NA	13	TRBJ1-1	many	TGTGCCAGCAGTTTCGAGATTAACACTGAAGCTTTCTTT	CASSFEINTEAFF
TRBV2	NA	12	TRBJ2-5	NA	TGTGCCAGCAGGGGCTTGCAAGAGACCCAGTACTTC	CASRGLQETQYF
TRBV6-6	NA	15	TRBJ2-3	many	TGTGCCAGCAGTTACTCGAGGGTTAGCACAGATACGCAGTATTTT	CASSYSRVSTDTQYF
TRBV2	TRBD1	18	TRBJ2-3	few	TGTGCCAGCAGTGAAGCGCTATTCGGACAGGGATCTACAGATACGCAGTATTTT	CASSEALFGQGSTDTQYF
TRBV29-1	NA	13	TRBJ1-2	many	TGCAGCGTTGGAGGAGAGCTAGAAGGCGGCTACACCTTC	CSVGGELEGGYTF
TRBV6-6	NA	13	TRBJ1-6	few	TGTGCCGGACACAACGGGCAATCTTCACCCCTCCACTTT	CAGHNGQSSPLHF
TRBV6-5	NA	13	TRBJ2-3	NA	TGTGCCAGCAGTTACGCCCTCACAGATACGCAGTATTTT	CASSYALTDTQYF
TRBV18	TRBD1	14	TRBJ1-2	many	TGTGCCAGCTCACCCGGGACAGACGACTATGGCTACACCTTC	CASSPGTDDYGYTF
TRBV19	TRBD2	16	TRBJ2-1	few	TGTGCCAGTACCCTAAACCCTAGCGGGGTCTACAATGAGCAGTTCTTC	CASTLNPSGVYNEQFF
TRBV19	TRBD2	12	TRBJ2-7	NA	TGTGCCAGTAAAGCGGGAGGACGTGAACAGTACTTC	CASKAGGREQYF
TRBV7-2	NA	13	TRBJ2-3	NA	TGTGCCAGCAGCTTTCGCGGAACAGATACGCAGTATTTT	CASSFRGTDTQYF
TRBV6-5	NA	16	TRBJ2-4	few	TGTGCCAGCAGTTCTATGATCGGCGGGGCCAAAAACATTCAGTACTTC	CASSSMIGGAKNIQYF
TRBV3-1	NA	15	TRBJ2-5	many	TGTGCCAGCAGCCAAACCGCAGTGACCCAAGAGACCCAGTACTTC	CASSQTAVTQETQYF
TRBV18	NA	14	TRBJ2-7	NA	TGTGCCAGCCTCCCGACCCGCGGGGCCTACGAGCAGTACTTC	CASLPTRGAYEQYF
TRBV5-4	NA	14	TRBJ2-3	many	TGTGCCAGTCGGGTGGGGCAGCCCACAGATACGCAGTATTTT	CASRVGQPTDTQYF
TRBV20-1	TRBD2	14	TRBJ2-3	many	TGCAGTGCTACCCGAGGCGGGGGGGGCGATACGCAGTATTTT	CSATRGGGGDTQYF
TRBV11-1	NA	13	TRBJ2-7	NA	TGTGCCAGCAGCTTAATTAGCAGCTACGAGCAGTACTTC	CASSLISSYEQYF
TRBV11-3	NA	14	TRBJ2-7	NA	TGTGCCAGCAGCTTCGCGGGCAGGGTGGGCGAGCAGTACTTC	CASSFAGRVGEQYF
TRBV6-6	NA	13	TRBJ1-5	many	TGTGCCAGCAGTTACACCAGAGAGGGGCCCCAGCATTTT	CASSYTREGPQHF
TRBV12-5	NA	15	TRBJ2-1	many	TGTGCTAGTGGTTTTGAAGCAAGCTCCTACAATGAGCAGTTCTTC	CASGFEASSYNEQFF
TRBV7-6	TRBD1	16	TRBJ2-5	few	TGTGCCAGCAGCTGGGGCCAAGGGACAGGAGGGGAGACCCAGTACTTC	CASSWGQGTGGETQYF
TRBV12-3/TRBV12-4	NA	18	TRBJ2-7	NA	TGTGCCAGCAGCTCCCGACGACAGGGAGGCCTTTTTTCCTACGAGCAGTACTTC	CASSSRRQGGLFSYEQYF
TRBV7-9	NA	15	TRBJ2-4	NA	TGTGCCAGCAGCTTAGCGTGGGAAACCAATAGCATTCAGTACTTC	CASSLAWETNSIQYF